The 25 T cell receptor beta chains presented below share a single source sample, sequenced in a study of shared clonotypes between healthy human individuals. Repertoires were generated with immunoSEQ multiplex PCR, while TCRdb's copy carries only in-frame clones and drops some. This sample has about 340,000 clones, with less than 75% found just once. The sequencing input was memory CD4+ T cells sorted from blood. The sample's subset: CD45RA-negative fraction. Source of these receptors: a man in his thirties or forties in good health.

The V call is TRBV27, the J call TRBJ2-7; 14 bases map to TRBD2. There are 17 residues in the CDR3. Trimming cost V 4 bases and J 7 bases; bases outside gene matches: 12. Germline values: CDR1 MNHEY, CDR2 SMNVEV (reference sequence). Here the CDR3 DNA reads TGTGCCAGCAGTTCCAACTCGGGACTAGCGGGAGCTCGGGAGCAGTACTTC. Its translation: CASSSNSGLAGAREQYF.

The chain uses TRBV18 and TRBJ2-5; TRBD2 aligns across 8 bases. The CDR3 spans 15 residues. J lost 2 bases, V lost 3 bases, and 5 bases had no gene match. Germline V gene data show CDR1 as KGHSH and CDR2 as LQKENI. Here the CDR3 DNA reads TGTGCCAGCTCACCTAGGACGGGAGGGCAAGAGACCCAGTACTTC. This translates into CASSPRTGGQETQYF.

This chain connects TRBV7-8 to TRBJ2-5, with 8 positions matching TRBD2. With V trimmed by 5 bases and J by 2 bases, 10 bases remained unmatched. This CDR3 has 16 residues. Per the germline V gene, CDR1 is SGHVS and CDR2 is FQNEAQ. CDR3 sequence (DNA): TGTGCCAGCAGCCAGCCGCGGGGGGTTTTTCAAGAGACCCAGTACTTC. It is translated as CASSQPRGVFQETQYF.

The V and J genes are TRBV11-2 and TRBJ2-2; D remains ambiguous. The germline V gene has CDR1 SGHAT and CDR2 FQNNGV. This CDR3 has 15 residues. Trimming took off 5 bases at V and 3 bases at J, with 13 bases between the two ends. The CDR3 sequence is CASSPPGRYTGELFF. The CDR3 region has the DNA TGTGCCAGCAGCCCCCCGGGCCGGTACACCGGGGAGCTGTTTTTT. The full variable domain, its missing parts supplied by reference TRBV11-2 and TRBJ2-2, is EAGVAQSPRYKIIEKRQSVAFWCNPISGHATLYWYQQILGQGPKLLIQFQNNGVVDDSQLPKDRFSAERLKGVDSTLKIQPAKLEDSAVYLCASSPPGRYTGELFFGEGSRLTVL.

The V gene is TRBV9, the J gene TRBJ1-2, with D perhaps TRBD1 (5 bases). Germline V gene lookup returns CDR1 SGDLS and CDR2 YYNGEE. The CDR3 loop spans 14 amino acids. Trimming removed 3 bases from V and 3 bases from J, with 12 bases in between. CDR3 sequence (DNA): TGTGCCAGCAGCGCAGGGTGGGCAGACTATGGCTACACCTTC. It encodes CASSAGWADYGYTF.

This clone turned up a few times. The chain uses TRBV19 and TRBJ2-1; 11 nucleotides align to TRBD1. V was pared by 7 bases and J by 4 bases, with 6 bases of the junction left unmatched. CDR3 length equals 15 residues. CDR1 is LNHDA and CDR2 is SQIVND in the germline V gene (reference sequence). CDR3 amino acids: CASIKDRGPYNEQFF. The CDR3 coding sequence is TGTGCCAGTATTAAGGACAGGGGGCCTTACAATGAGCAGTTCTTC.

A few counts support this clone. CDR3 loop: CASSAPSSTSGSVTGELFF. CDR3 nucleotides: TGTGCCAGCAGCGCGCCCTCCTCGACTAGCGGGAGTGTTACCGGGGAGCTGTTTTTT. The V call is TRBV5-6, the J call TRBJ2-2, with 12 bases matching TRBD2. From germline, CDR1 is SGHDT and CDR2 YYEEEE. The trim removed 4 bases at V and 5 bases at J, leaving 15 bases unmatched. The CDR3 sequence is 19 residues long. The full variable domain, rest sourced from reference TRBV5-6 and TRBJ2-2, is DAGVTQSPTHLIKTRGQQVTLRCSPKSGHDTVSWYQQALGQGPQFIFQYYEEEERQRGNFPDRFSGHQFPNYSSELNVNALLLGDSALYLCASSAPSSTSGSVTGELFFGEGSRLTVL.

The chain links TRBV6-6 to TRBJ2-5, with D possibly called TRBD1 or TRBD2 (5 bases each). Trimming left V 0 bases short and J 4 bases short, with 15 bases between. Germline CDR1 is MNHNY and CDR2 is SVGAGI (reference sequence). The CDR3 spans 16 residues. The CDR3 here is CASSYSRPGARETQYF. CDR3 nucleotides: TGTGCCAGCAGTTACTCGAGGCCCGGGGCCCGAGAGACCCAGTACTTC.

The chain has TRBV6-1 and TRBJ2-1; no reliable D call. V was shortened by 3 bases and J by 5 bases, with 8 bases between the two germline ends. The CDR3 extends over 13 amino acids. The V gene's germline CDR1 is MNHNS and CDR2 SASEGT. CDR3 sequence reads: CASSDGRHNEQFF. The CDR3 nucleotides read TGTGCCAGCAGTGACGGCAGACACAATGAGCAGTTCTTC.

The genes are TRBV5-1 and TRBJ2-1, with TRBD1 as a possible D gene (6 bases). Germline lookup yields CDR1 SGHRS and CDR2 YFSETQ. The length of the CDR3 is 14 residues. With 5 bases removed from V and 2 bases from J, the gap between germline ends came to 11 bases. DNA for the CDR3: TGCGCCAGCAGACAACAGGGACCCTACAATGAGCAGTTCTTC. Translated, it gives CASRQQGPYNEQFF.

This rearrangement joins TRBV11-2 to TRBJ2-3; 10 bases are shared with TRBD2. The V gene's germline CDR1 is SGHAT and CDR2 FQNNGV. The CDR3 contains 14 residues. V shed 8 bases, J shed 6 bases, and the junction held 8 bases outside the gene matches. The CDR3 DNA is TGTGCCAGCCTCAGCGGGAGGGGATCGGATACGCAGTATTTT. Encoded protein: CASLSGRGSDTQYF.

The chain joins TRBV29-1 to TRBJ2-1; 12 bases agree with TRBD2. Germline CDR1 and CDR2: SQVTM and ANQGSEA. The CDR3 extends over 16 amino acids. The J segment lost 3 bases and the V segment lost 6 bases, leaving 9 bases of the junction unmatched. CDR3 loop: CSVIPWTSGDYNEQFF. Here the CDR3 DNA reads TGCAGCGTCATTCCTTGGACTAGCGGGGACTACAATGAGCAGTTCTTC.

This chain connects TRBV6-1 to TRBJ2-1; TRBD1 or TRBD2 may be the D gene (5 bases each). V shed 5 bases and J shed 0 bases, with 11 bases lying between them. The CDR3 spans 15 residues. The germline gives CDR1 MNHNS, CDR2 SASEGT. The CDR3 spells CASSFAGGSYNEQFF. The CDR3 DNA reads TGTGCCAGCAGTTTCGCTGGGGGCTCCTACAATGAGCAGTTCTTC.

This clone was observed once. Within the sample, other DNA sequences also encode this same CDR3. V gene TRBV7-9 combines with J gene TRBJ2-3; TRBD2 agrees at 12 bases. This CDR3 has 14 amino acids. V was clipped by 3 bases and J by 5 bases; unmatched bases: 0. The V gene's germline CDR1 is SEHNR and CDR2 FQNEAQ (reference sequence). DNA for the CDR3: TGTGCCAGCAGCTTGGGACTAGCGGGAGATACGCAGTATTTT. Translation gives CASSLGLAGDTQYF.

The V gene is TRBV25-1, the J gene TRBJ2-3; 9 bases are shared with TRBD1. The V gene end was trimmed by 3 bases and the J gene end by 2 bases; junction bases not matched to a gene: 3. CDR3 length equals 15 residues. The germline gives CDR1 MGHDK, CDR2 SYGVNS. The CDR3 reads CASSDGTGTTDTQYF. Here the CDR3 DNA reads TGTGCCAGCAGTGACGGGACAGGGACCACAGATACGCAGTATTTT.

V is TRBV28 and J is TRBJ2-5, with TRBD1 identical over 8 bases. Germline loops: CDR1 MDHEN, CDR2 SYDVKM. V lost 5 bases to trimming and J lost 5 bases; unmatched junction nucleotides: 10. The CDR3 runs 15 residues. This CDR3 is CASSMLTGGSETQYF. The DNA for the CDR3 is TGTGCCAGCAGTATGCTCACAGGGGGTTCGGAGACCCAGTACTTC.

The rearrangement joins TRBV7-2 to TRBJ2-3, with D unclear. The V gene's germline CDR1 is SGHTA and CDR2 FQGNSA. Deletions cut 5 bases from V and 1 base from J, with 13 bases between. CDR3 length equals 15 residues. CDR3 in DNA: TGTGCCAGCAGCGACCCTAGACGGGGCACAGATACGCAGTATTTT. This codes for CASSDPRRGTDTQYF.

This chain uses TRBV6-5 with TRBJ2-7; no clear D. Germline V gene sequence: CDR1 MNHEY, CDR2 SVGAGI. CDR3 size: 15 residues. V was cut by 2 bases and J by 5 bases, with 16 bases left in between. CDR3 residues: CASSYSKGYKNEQYF. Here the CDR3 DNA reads TGTGCCAGCAGTTACAGTAAGGGTTACAAAAACGAGCAGTACTTC.

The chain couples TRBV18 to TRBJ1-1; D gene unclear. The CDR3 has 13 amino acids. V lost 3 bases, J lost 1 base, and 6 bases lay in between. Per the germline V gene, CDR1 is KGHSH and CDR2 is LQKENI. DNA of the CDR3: TGTGCCAGCTCACCTAATAAGAACACTGAAGCTTTCTTT. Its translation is CASSPNKNTEAFF.

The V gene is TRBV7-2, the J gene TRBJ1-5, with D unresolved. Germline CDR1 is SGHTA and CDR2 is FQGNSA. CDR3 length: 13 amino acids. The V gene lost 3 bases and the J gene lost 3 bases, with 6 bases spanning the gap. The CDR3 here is CASSFLNNQPQHF. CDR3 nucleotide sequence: TGTGCCAGCAGCTTTCTCAACAATCAGCCCCAGCATTTT. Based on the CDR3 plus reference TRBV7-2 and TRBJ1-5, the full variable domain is GAGVSQSPSNKVTEKGKDVELRCDPISGHTALYWYRQSLGQGLEFLIYFQGNSAPDKSGLPSDRFSAERTGGSVSTLTIQRTQQEDSAVYLCASSFLNNQPQHFGDGTRLSIL.

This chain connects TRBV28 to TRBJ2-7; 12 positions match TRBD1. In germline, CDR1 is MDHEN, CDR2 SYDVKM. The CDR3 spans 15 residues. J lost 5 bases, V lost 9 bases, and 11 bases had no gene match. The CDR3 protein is CASSPPGTGGHEQYF. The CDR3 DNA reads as TGTGCCAGTTCCCCTCCCGGGACAGGGGGCCACGAGCAGTACTTC.

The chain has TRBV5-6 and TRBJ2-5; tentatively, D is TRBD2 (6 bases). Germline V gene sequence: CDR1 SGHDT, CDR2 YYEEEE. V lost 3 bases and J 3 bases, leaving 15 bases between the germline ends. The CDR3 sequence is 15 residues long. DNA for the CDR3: TGTGCCAGCAGCTGGCGGGAATGGAGAAAAGAGACCCAGTACTTC. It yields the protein CASSWREWRKETQYF.

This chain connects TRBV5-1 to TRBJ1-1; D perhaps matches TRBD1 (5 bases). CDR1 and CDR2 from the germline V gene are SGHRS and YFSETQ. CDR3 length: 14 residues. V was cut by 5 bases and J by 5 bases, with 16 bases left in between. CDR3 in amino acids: CASRENPQGTEAFF. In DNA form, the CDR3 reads TGCGCCAGCAGGGAAAATCCCCAGGGAACTGAAGCTTTCTTT.

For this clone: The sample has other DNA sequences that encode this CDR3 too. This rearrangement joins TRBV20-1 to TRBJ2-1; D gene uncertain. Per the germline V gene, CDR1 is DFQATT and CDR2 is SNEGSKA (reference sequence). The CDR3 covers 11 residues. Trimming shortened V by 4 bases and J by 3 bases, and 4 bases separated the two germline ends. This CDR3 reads CSATSYNEQFF. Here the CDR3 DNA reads TGCAGTGCTACAAGCTACAATGAGCAGTTCTTC.

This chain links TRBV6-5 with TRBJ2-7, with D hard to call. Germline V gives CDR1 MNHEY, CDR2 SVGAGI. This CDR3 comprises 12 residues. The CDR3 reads CVSRSRVNEQYF. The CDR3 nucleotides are TGTGTTTCTCGAAGTCGCGTCAACGAGCAGTACTTC.